This T cell receptor beta chain was recovered during a study of T-cell reconstitution after alpha-beta-depleted transplantation in children (dated by TCRdb to the mid-2010s). For the study in its entirety: Using TCR repertoire profiling, the study followed T-cell immune reconstitution in a quantitative way in children after TCRalphabeta/CD19-depleted allogeneic hematopoietic cell transplantation.

The library was generated by PCR. Sequencing relied on an Illumina HiSeq 2500. TCR libraries were prepared with molecular barcoding, using unique molecular identifiers to normalize TCRbeta repertoire quantification. The raw public reads went through TCRdb reprocessing: fastp at Q25, MiXCR clone calling, in-frame beta chains kept. Every distinct CDR3 protein forms one entry, paired with its most common genes and DNA. The sample has hundreds of thousands of distinct CDR3 sequences on record, over 15% of them singletons. In total, the top ten clones hold approximately 1.1% of the sample. This clonotype was seen repeatedly, ten times or more. Its binding antigen is unknown. Per-base quality was not reported, and no clone a single base away is much larger than it. As encoded in the germline V gene (reference sequence), CDR1 is DFQATT while CDR2 is SNEGSKA. The CDR3 goes from the cysteine to the phenylalanine over 16 residues. The CDR3 DNA has 48 bases and is translated from base 1. Trimming costs V 6 bases and J 0 bases, and their ends lie 20 bases apart.

The receptor was derived from a human donor who donated a stem cell graft to a child with acute myeloid leukemia. Here the sequenced sample was PBMCs from the stem cell graft donor, taken from the stem cell graft. This chain is built from TRBV20-1 and TRBJ1-1, with no D gene named confidently. This receptor has the CDR3 CSAPPRAGAMNTEAFF. The nucleotide sequence is given as TGCAGTGCGCCGCCCCGGGCAGGAGCTATGAACACTGAAGCTTTCTTT.